This record concerns one TCR beta chain sequence. This entry comes from a study of control samples from healthy donors and cancer patients. The CDR3 has 18 residues. Germline CDR1 and CDR2: WSHSY and SAAADI. V lost 8 bases to trimming and J lost 0 bases, with 22 bases between them. The protocol was immunoSEQ multiplex PCR, while the TCRdb copy is restricted to in-frame clones and leaves out a portion. This table lists about 190,000 clones. Sequencing input: blood. This clonotype was obtained from a woman under 40 in good health. The rearrangement uses TRBV10-2 and TRBJ2-2; the D call may be TRBD1 or TRBD2 (6 bases each). CDR3 in DNA: TGCGCCAGCGGAAGAAAAGAAAGGGGGGCTCCGAACACCGGGGAGCTGTTTTTT. Protein sequence: CASGRKERGAPNTGELFF.